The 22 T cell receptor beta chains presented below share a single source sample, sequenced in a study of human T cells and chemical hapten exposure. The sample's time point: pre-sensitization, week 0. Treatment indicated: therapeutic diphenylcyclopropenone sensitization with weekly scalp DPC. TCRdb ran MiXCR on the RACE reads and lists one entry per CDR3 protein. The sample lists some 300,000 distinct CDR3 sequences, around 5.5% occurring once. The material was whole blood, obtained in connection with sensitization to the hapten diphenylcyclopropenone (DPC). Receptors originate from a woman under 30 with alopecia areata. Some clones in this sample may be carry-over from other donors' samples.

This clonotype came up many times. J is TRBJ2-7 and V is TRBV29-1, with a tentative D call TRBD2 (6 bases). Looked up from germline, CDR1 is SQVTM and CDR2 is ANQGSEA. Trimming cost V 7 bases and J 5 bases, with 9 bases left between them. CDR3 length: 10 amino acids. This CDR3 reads CSGGGDEQYF. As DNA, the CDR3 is TGCAGCGGGGGCGGGGACGAGCAGTACTTC.

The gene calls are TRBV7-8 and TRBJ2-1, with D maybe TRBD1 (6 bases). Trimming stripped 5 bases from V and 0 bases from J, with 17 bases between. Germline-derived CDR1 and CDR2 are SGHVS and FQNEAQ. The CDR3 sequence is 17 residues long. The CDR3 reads CASSVKPTGSSYNEQFF. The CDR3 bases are TGTGCCAGCAGCGTAAAACCGACAGGAAGCTCCTACAATGAGCAGTTCTTC.

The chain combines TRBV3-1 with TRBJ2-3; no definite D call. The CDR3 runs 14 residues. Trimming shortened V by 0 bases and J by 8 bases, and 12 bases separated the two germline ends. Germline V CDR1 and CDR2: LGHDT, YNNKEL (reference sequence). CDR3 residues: CASSQDVVAGTQYF. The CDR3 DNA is TGTGCCAGCAGCCAAGACGTGGTGGCCGGTACGCAGTATTTT.

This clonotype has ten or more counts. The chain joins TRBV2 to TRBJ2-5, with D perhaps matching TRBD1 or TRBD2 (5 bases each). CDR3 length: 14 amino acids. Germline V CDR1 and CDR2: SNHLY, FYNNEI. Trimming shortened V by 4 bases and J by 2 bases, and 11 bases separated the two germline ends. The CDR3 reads CASSGQGEQETQYF. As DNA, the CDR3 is TGTGCCAGCAGTGGGCAGGGAGAACAAGAGACCCAGTACTTC.

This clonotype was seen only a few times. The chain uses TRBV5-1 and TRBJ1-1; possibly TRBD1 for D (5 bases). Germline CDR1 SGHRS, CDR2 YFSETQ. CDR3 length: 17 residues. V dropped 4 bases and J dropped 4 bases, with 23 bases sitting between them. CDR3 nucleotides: TGCGCCAGCAGCCCCCCACGGGACGGCAGTTGGGTCACTGAAGCTTTCTTT. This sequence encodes CASSPPRDGSWVTEAFF.

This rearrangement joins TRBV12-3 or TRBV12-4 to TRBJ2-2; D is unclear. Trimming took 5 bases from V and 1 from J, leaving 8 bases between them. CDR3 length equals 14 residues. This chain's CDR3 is CASSEQENTGELFF. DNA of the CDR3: TGTGCCAGCAGTGAGCAGGAGAACACCGGGGAGCTGTTTTTT.

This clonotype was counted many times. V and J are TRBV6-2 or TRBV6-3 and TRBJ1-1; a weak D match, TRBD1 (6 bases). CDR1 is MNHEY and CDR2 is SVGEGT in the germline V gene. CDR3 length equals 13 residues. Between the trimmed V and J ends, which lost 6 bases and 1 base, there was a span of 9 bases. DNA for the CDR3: TGTGCCAGCAGCTGGACAGAGAACACTGAAGCTTTCTTT. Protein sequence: CASSWTENTEAFF.

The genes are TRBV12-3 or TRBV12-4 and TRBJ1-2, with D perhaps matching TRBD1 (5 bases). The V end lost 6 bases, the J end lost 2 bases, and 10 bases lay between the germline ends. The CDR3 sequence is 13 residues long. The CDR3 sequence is CASRTEGNYGYTF. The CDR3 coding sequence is TGTGCCAGCAGGACAGAGGGGAACTATGGCTACACCTTC.

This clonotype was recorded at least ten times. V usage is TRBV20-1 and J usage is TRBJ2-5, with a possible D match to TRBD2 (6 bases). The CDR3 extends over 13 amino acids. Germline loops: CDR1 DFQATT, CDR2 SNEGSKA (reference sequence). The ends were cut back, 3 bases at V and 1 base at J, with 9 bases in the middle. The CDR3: CSARGDFQETQYF. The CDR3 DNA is TGCAGTGCTAGGGGGGACTTCCAAGAGACCCAGTACTTC.

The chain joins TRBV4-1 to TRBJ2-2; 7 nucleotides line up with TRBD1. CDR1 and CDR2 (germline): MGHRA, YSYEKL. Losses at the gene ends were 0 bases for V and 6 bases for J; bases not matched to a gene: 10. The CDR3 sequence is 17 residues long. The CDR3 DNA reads TGCGCCAGCAGCCAAGAAGATCGAGGGGGCAGCTCCGGGGAGCTGTTTTTT. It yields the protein CASSQEDRGGSSGELFF.

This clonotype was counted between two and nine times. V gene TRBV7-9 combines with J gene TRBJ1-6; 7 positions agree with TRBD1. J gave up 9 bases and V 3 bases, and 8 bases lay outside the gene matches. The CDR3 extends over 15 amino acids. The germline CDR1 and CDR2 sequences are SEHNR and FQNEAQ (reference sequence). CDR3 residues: CASSFTTGAGSPLHF. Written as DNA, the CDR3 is TGTGCCAGCAGCTTTACTACAGGGGCGGGTTCACCCCTCCACTTT.

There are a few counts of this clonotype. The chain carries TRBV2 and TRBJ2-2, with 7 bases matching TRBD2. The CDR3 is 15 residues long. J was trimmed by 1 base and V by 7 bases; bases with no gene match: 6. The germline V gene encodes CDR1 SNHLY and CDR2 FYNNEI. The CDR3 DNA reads TGTGCCAGCAACCCGGGGAGGGGGAACACCGGGGAGCTGTTTTTT. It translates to CASNPGRGNTGELFF.

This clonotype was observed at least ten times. The CDR3 DNA is TGTGCCAGCTCACCAATCGAGGGCTACAATTCACCCCTCCACTTT. It encodes CASSPIEGYNSPLHF. The chain joins TRBV18 to TRBJ1-6; no clear D gene. The CDR3 length is 15 residues. Trimming removed 2 bases at V and 7 bases at J, with 12 bases between. Germline assignment: CDR1 KGHSH and CDR2 LQKENI. The full variable domain, its missing parts supplied by reference TRBV18 and TRBJ1-6, is NAGVMQNPRHLVRRRGQEARLRCSPMKGHSHVYWYRQLPEEGLKFMVYLQKENIIDESGMPKERFSAEFPKEGPSILRIQQVVRGDSAAYFCASSPIEGYNSPLHFGNGTRLTVT.

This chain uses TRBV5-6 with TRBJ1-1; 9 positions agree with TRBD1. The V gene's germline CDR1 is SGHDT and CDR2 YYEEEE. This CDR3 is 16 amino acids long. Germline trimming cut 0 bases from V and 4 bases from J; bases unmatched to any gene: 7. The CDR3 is CASSLDRGRRSTEAFF. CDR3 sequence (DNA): TGTGCCAGCAGCTTGGACAGGGGGCGACGGAGCACTGAAGCTTTCTTT.

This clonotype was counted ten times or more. The CDR3 is CASSFGPDSYEQYF. DNA of the CDR3: TGTGCCAGCAGCTTTGGGCCTGACTCCTACGAGCAGTACTTC. The rearrangement joins TRBV28 to TRBJ2-7; no firm D call. Trimming pared 6 bases from V and 0 bases from J, leaving 12 bases between. CDR1 and CDR2 from the germline V gene are MDHEN and SYDVKM. The CDR3 covers 14 residues.

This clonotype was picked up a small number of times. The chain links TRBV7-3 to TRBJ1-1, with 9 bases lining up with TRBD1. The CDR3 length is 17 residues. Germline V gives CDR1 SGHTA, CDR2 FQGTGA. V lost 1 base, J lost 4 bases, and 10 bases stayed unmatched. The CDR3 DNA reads TGTGCCAGCAGCTTAAACTCCGGACAGGGGACCCTCACTGAAGCTTTCTTT. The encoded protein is CASSLNSGQGTLTEAFF.

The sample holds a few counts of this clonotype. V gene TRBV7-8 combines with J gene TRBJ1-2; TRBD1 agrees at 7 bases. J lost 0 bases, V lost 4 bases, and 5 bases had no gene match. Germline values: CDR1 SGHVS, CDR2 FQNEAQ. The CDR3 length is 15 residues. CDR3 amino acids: CASSSRTGTNYGYTF. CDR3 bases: TGTGCCAGCAGCTCTCGGACAGGAACTAACTATGGCTACACCTTC.

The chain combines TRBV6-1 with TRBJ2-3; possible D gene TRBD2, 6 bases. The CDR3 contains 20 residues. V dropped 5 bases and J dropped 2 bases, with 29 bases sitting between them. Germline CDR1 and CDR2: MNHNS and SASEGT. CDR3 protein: CASSTYPTLIRREDTDTQYF. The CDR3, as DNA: TGTGCCAGCAGTACCTACCCAACCCTAATAAGGAGGGAGGACACAGATACGCAGTATTTT.

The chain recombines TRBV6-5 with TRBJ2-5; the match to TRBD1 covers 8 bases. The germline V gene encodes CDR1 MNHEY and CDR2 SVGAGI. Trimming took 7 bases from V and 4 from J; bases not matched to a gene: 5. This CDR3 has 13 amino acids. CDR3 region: CASNRGRGETQYF. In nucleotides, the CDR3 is TGTGCCAGCAACAGGGGGAGAGGAGAGACCCAGTACTTC.

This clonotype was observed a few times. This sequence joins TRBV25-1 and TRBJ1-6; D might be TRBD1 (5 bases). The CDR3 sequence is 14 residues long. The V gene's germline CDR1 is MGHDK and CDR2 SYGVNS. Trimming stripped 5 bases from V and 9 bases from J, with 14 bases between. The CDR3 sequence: CASSPGLGGSPLHF. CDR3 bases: TGTGCCAGCAGTCCGGGACTGGGTGGTTCACCCCTCCACTTT.

The CDR3 reads CSASKLAGGTDTQYF. The CDR3 nucleotides read TGCAGTGCTAGTAAACTAGCGGGTGGGACAGATACGCAGTATTTT. V gene TRBV20-1 combines with J gene TRBJ2-3; 9 positions agree with TRBD2. Germline loops: CDR1 DFQATT, CDR2 SNEGSKA (reference sequence). The CDR3 totals 15 residues. With 3 bases clipped from V and 3 bases from J, the junction kept 7 bases outside the gene matches.

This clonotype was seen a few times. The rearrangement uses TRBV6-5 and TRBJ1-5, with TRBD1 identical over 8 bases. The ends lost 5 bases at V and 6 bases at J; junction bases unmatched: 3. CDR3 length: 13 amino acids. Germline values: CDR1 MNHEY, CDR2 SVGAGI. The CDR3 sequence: CASSGDRSQPQHF. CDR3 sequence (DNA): TGTGCCAGCAGTGGGGACAGGTCTCAGCCCCAGCATTTT.